This is a list of T cell receptor beta chains from one sample in a study of T cell repertoires in cytomegalovirus infection. TCRdb used MiXCR to reprocess the reads, holding one entry per CDR3 protein. Of roughly 310,000 distinct CDR3 sequences in the sample, 25% to 35% were seen once. No antigens are known for them. Here the sequenced sample was cultured PBMCs, taken from culture after CMV antigen stimulation. The receptors stem from a human donor in good health (CMV status not recorded). Some clones in this sample may be carry-over from other donors' samples. Both conserved end residues are trimmed from each CDR3. Size is stated for part of the rows, as once, few or many counts, or as a class when the clone is expanded.

clone_size,v_call,cdr3_aa
few,TRBV27,ASSLSSPNQPQH
.,TRBV2,ASSEKSGVYNEQF
few,TRBV11-2,ASSLETVYGYT
.,TRBV27,ASRYQRESSYEQY
once,TRBV25-1,AGAGGVGTKNIQY
once,TRBV5-8,ASSFKGNQPQH
many,TRBV27,ASSLGRGRVFHYGYT
few,TRBV7-9,ASSLAPASGGFQQY
.,TRBV6-6,ASSYQGGPQETQY
once,TRBV5-4,ASSGVGDNEQY
.,TRBV4-2,ASSQAVGQGEWGYT
few,TRBV28,ASSFDGPSEGYT
.,TRBV7-2,ASSLEGSNIQY
.,TRBV11-2,ASSFFDSNTEAF
few,TRBV7-9,ASSTGGGTAWGEQY
many,TRBV11-2,ASRLPGQGFNYGYT
.,TRBV12-3/TRBV12-4,ASSLSRTDTLNYGYT
.,TRBV20-1,SASYGWNTGELF
.,TRBV5-6,ASSSLGEDNEQF
few,TRBV2,ASRKGTMNTEAF
.,TRBV2,ATQGLAGFEEQF
.,TRBV28,ATSSGTGVEQY
.,TRBV5-6,ASSLEGAILFNYGYT
few,TRBV19,ASIRTAGLTEKLF
.,TRBV2,ASSESPSGGSYEQY
.,TRBV7-8,ASSLALGNSPNHGYT
.,TRBV11-2,ASSQTQEAVATF
.,TRBV20-1,SARWNTEAF
.,TRBV6-5,ASSYTADVGNTIY
.,TRBV12-3/TRBV12-4,ASTLGQGGTETQY
few,TRBV11-2,ASSPPGGEGYT
few,TRBV12-5,ASGGGGDNSPLH
few,TRBV10-3,AISELPDRGGNTEAF
few,TRBV3-1,ASSHSGGEQF
.,TRBV20-1,SARALAGHSSGYT
once,TRBV12-3/TRBV12-4,ASTDGPNTEAF
.,TRBV20-1,SATRTGVSSYEQY
.,TRBV24-1,ATSDTGRGGRQPQH
many,TRBV7-8,ASSLGGTAPDLGKQY
.,TRBV5-1,ASSLFIQDNEQF
.,TRBV12-3/TRBV12-4,ASSFGKVGYT
.,TRBV7-3,ASSPNVAGVLF
few,TRBV7-8,ASRPGQGIMNTEAF
.,TRBV24-1,ATSDPGDSGMGTQY
.,TRBV5-1,ASSPKGATSKDEQF